This T cell receptor beta chain was recovered during a study of blood T cell repertoires in COVID-19. Study-wide context: PBMCs, B-cell-depleted T cells, or T cells provided the cDNA or gDNA that made up the material.

Germline CDR1 reads KGHSH; CDR2 reads LQKENI. Trimming took off 3 bases at V and 2 bases at J, with 5 bases between the two ends. The CDR3 extends over 13 amino acids. TCRdb keeps only in-frame clones here, not all; method: immunoSEQ multiplex PCR. The sample contains about 21,000 clones, 60% to 85% of which appear only once. This sequence was found in a man between 60 and 70 years old with active COVID-19. The J gene is TRBJ1-5, the V gene TRBV18, with no clear D. The specimen was peripheral blood. For the CDR3, the DNA is TGTGCCAGCTCACCTGGAGGCAATCAGCCCCAGCATTTT. This encodes CASSPGGNQPQHF.